The 26 T cell receptor beta chains in this list originate from one sample, sequenced in a study of blood T cell repertoires in COVID-19. Measured with immunoSEQ multiplex PCR; TCRdb has only the in-frame clones, and not every one. The table includes 250,000 to 350,000 clones, approximately 87% detected once. The specimen was peripheral blood. The receptors were sampled from a woman aged 25 to 39 with COVID-19, enrolled during active disease.

V usage is TRBV5-1 and J usage is TRBJ2-4, with 8 bases fitting TRBD1. V lost 1 base, J lost 2 bases, and 5 bases stayed unmatched. Germline assignment: CDR1 SGHRS and CDR2 YFSETQ. The CDR3 has 16 amino acids. The CDR3: CASSLLTGDTKNIQYF. As DNA, the CDR3 is TGCGCCAGCAGCTTGTTGACAGGGGATACCAAAAACATTCAGTACTTC.

The table lists this clone with a few counts. V usage is TRBV14 and J usage is TRBJ2-1; 10 bases align to TRBD1. Germline lookup yields CDR1 SGHDN and CDR2 FVKESK. V shed 3 bases and J 8 bases; nucleotides not matched to a gene: 10. CDR3 length equals 16 residues. The chain's CDR3 is CASSHYPGQGLDEQFF. CDR3 DNA sequence: TGTGCCAGCAGCCATTATCCGGGACAGGGGTTGGATGAGCAGTTCTTC. Full variable domain (missing parts from reference TRBV14 and TRBJ2-1): EAGVTQFPSHSVIEKGQTVTLRCDPISGHDNLYWYRRVMGKEIKFLLHFVKESKQDESGMPNNRFLAERTGGTYSTLKVQPAELEDSGVYFCASSHYPGQGLDEQFFGPGTRLTVL.

This CDR3 is CASSPKGAVSNSPLHF. DNA for the CDR3: TGTGCCAGCAGCCCGAAGGGGGCAGTGAGTAATTCACCCCTCCACTTT. V usage is TRBV3-1 (or the pseudogene TRBV3-2) and J usage is TRBJ1-6; TRBD1 aligns across 7 bases. The CDR3 sequence is 16 residues long. V dropped 4 bases and J dropped 6; count of bases not matched to a gene: 9. CDR1 is LGHDT and CDR2 is YNNKEL in the germline V gene (reference sequence).

This rearrangement joins TRBV19 to TRBJ1-5, with TRBD1 identical over 7 bases. In germline, CDR1 is LNHDA, CDR2 SQIVND (reference sequence). J was trimmed by 1 base and V by 5 bases; bases with no gene match: 5. The CDR3 length is 15 residues. CDR3 sequence: CASSQTGISNQPQHF. In nucleotides, the CDR3 is TGTGCCAGTAGTCAGACAGGGATCAGCAATCAGCCCCAGCATTTT.

Only a few counts were recorded for this clone. The chain carries TRBV10-3 and TRBJ2-7; 11 positions agree with TRBD2. The ends lost 5 bases at V and 6 bases at J; junction bases unmatched: 12. Germline CDR1 and CDR2: ENHRY and SYGVKD. The CDR3 covers 16 residues. This chain's CDR3 is CAISWTSGRVRGEQYF. The DNA for the CDR3 is TGTGCCATCAGTTGGACTAGCGGGCGGGTAAGGGGCGAGCAGTACTTC.

This clone showed up just once. This rearrangement joins TRBV12-3 or TRBV12-4 to TRBJ1-2, with D unclear. V gave up 5 bases and J gave up 6 bases, with 7 bases separating them. This CDR3 has 11 amino acids. CDR3 amino acids: CASSRTDGYTF. The CDR3 DNA is TGTGCCAGCAGTCGGACTGATGGCTACACCTTC.

V and J are TRBV11-3 and TRBJ1-1, with TRBD1 matching 7 bases. The CDR3 loop spans 13 amino acids. The J segment lost 11 bases and the V segment lost 5 bases, leaving 11 bases of the junction unmatched. The germline gives CDR1 SGHNT, CDR2 YENEEA. CDR3 residues: CASSTRQGETAFF. Written as DNA, the CDR3 is TGTGCCAGCAGCACGCGACAGGGAGAGACGGCTTTCTTT.

J is TRBJ1-5 and V is TRBV6-6; 9 positions match TRBD1. Looked up from germline, CDR1 is MNHNY and CDR2 is SVGAGI (reference sequence). The ends lost 4 bases at V and 5 bases at J; junction bases unmatched: 9. This CDR3 has 16 amino acids. The CDR3 region is CASSLKQGANHQPQHF. DNA of the CDR3: TGTGCCAGCAGTTTGAAACAGGGGGCGAACCATCAGCCCCAGCATTTT.

The CDR3: CASRQDRYSNQPQHF. The CDR3 coding sequence is TGTGCCAGCAGGCAGGACAGGTATAGCAATCAGCCCCAGCATTTT. The chain links TRBV28 to TRBJ1-5; 7 bases are shared with TRBD1. V lost 6 bases, J lost 0 bases, and 5 bases stayed unmatched. The CDR3 has 15 residues. From germline, CDR1 is MDHEN and CDR2 SYDVKM.

The chain uses TRBV19 and TRBJ1-3; perhaps TRBD1 as D (5 bases). The ends were cut back, 5 bases at V and 0 bases at J, with 11 bases in the middle. The CDR3 extends over 15 amino acids. Germline CDR1 is LNHDA and CDR2 is SQIVND (reference sequence). The CDR3 is CASSGAAVSGNTIYF. DNA for the CDR3: TGTGCCAGTAGTGGGGCCGCCGTCTCTGGAAACACCATATATTTT. The whole variable domain, remainder taken from reference TRBV19 and TRBJ1-3, is DGGITQSPKYLFRKEGQNVTLSCEQNLNHDAMYWYRQDPGQGLRLIYYSQIVNDFQKGDIAEGYSVSREKKESFPLTVTSAQKNPTAFYLCASSGAAVSGNTIYFGEGSWLTVV.

About this clone: The same CDR3 also results from other DNA sequences found in this sample. The chain is built from TRBV5-1 and TRBJ2-3; D is ambiguous. This CDR3 is built from 12 residues. Germline-derived CDR1 and CDR2 are SGHRS and YFSETQ. The germline V and J ends were trimmed by 5 bases and 0 bases, with 4 bases remaining between them. DNA for the CDR3: TGCGCCAGCAGTCTCAGCACAGATACGCAGTATTTT. Its translation: CASSLSTDTQYF.

The chain links TRBV27 to TRBJ2-1, with D perhaps TRBD1 (6 bases). V lost 3 bases, J lost 8 bases, and 14 bases lay in between. Germline values: CDR1 MNHEY, CDR2 SMNVEV (reference sequence). The CDR3 runs 14 residues. For the CDR3, the DNA is TGTGCCAGCAGTTTGTTGACAGGTAGCGATGAGCAGTTCTTC. It translates to CASSLLTGSDEQFF.

The rearrangement links TRBV7-9 to TRBJ1-5; tentative D call: TRBD1 (5 bases). V was pared by 4 bases and J by 2 bases, with 21 bases between. The germline V gene encodes CDR1 SEHNR and CDR2 FQNEAQ (reference sequence). This CDR3 is 18 amino acids long. Written as DNA, the CDR3 is TGTGCCAGCAGCTCAGTGGGGCGAGGCAGGGCAGGCAATCAGCCCCAGCATTTT. Protein: CASSSVGRGRAGNQPQHF. The full variable domain, rest sourced from reference TRBV7-9 and TRBJ1-5, is DTGVSQNPRHKITKRGQNVTFRCDPISEHNRLYWYRQTLGQGPEFLTYFQNEAQLEKSRLLSDRFSAERPKGSFSTLEIQRTEQGDSAMYLCASSSVGRGRAGNQPQHFGDGTRLSIL.

The chain carries TRBV5-8 and TRBJ1-1; a weak D match, TRBD1 (5 bases). The CDR3 contains 16 residues. Looked up from germline, CDR1 is SGHTS and CDR2 is YDEGEE. Trimming took off 2 bases at V and 0 bases at J, with 14 bases between the two ends. This chain's CDR3 is CASSFLPGGLNTEAFF. The CDR3 DNA sequence: TGTGCCAGCAGCTTTCTCCCCGGGGGATTGAACACTGAAGCTTTCTTT.

The chain links TRBV2 to TRBJ1-5, with a weak D call TRBD1 (6 bases). This CDR3 is 14 amino acids long. Germline CDR1 reads SNHLY; CDR2 reads FYNNEI. Trimming took off 4 bases at V and 6 bases at J, with 13 bases between the two ends. The chain's CDR3 is CASSAQGMAQPQHF. DNA of the CDR3: TGTGCCAGCAGTGCACAGGGAATGGCTCAGCCCCAGCATTTT.

This clone appeared a few times. The chain has TRBV19 and TRBJ1-5; D call uncertain. The germline CDR1 and CDR2 sequences are LNHDA and SQIVND (reference sequence). Trimming removed 3 bases from V and 0 bases from J, with 9 bases in between. The CDR3 totals 15 residues. This CDR3 is CASSISPFSNQPQHF. The CDR3, as DNA: TGTGCCAGTAGTATCTCCCCCTTTAGCAATCAGCCCCAGCATTTT.

The chain employs TRBV7-9 and TRBJ2-3, with D possibly TRBD2 on 6 matching bases. This CDR3 comprises 14 residues. Germline V CDR1 and CDR2: SEHNR, FQNEAQ (reference sequence). The germline V and J ends were trimmed by 0 bases and 6 bases, with 10 bases remaining between them. The CDR3 DNA reads as TGTGCCAGCAGCTTAGCGGGGGGATTCGATACGCAGTATTTT. It specifies CASSLAGGFDTQYF.

The J gene is TRBJ1-1, the V gene TRBV4-1; D not certain. There are 15 residues in the CDR3. V dropped 0 bases and J dropped 1 base, with 9 bases sitting between them. Germline lookup yields CDR1 MGHRA and CDR2 YSYEKL. The CDR3 nucleotides are TGCGCCAGCAGCCAAGATTTTCAGAAGAACACTGAAGCTTTCTTT. Residues: CASSQDFQKNTEAFF.

The chain joins TRBV2 to TRBJ2-1; the match to TRBD2 covers 10 bases. Per the germline V gene, CDR1 is SNHLY and CDR2 is FYNNEI. V lost 6 bases to trimming and J lost 0 bases; unmatched junction nucleotides: 5. This CDR3 region has 16 residues. The CDR3 protein is CASSALAGASYNEQFF. Written as DNA, the CDR3 is TGTGCCAGCAGCGCCCTAGCGGGAGCCTCCTACAATGAGCAGTTCTTC.

V usage is TRBV6-2 or TRBV6-3 and J usage is TRBJ1-1; unclear D gene. Trimming took off 5 bases at V and 4 bases at J, with 11 bases between the two ends. Germline V CDR1 and CDR2: MNHEY, SVGEGT. The CDR3 loop spans 13 amino acids. The chain's CDR3 is CASSDRQGTEAFF. The CDR3 DNA is TGTGCCAGCAGTGACCGACAAGGCACTGAAGCTTTCTTT.

CDR3 in DNA: TGCGCCAGCAGCTTAGCTGCCGGGTCAGATGGCTACACCTTC. Translating gives CASSLAAGSDGYTF. V usage is TRBV5-1 and J usage is TRBJ1-2; D gene unclear. Trimming pared 2 bases from V and 6 bases from J, leaving 14 bases between. This CDR3 is built from 14 residues. The germline V gene encodes CDR1 SGHRS and CDR2 YFSETQ.

The DNA of the CDR3 is TGTGCCAGCAGCGTGGATGGACAGGGGCGTAACGAGCAGTACTTC. Its translation is CASSVDGQGRNEQYF. J is TRBJ2-7 and V is TRBV9, with 9 bases matching TRBD1. Germline V gene lookup returns CDR1 SGDLS and CDR2 YYNGEE. J was trimmed by 5 bases and V by 2 bases; bases with no gene match: 8. The CDR3 runs to 15 residues.

J is TRBJ1-2 and V is TRBV18; 9 nucleotides align to TRBD1. Germline V gives CDR1 KGHSH, CDR2 LQKENI. CDR3 length equals 15 residues. The J segment lost 6 bases and the V segment lost 3 bases, leaving 8 bases of the junction unmatched. CDR3 sequence (DNA): TGTGCCAGCTCACCGGGACAGGGCCCGTATGATGGCTACACCTTC. It encodes CASSPGQGPYDGYTF.

This chain connects TRBV6-2 or TRBV6-3 to TRBJ2-1; TRBD2 might be the D (6 bases). The CDR3 is 17 amino acids. The germline V and J ends were trimmed by 2 bases and 1 base, with 15 bases remaining between them. CDR1 and CDR2 (germline): MNHEY, SVGEGT. The CDR3 sequence: CASSYLLRAGSYNEQFF. The CDR3 DNA reads as TGTGCCAGCAGTTACCTCCTGCGGGCGGGGTCCTACAATGAGCAGTTCTTC.

The rearrangement links TRBV3-1 (or the pseudogene TRBV3-2) to TRBJ1-1, with D hard to call. The CDR3 consists of 15 residues. The germline V gene encodes CDR1 LGHDT and CDR2 YNNKEL (reference sequence). Trimming took 1 base from V and 2 from J, leaving 11 bases between them. Written as DNA, the CDR3 is TGTGCCAGCAGCCAAGCGTCCCCACAAAACACTGAAGCTTTCTTT. Translated: CASSQASPQNTEAFF.

This clone was counted between two and nine times. The chain couples TRBV12-2 to TRBJ2-7; the tabulated D call, TRBD2, remains unverified against the DNA. TRBV12-2 represents a pseudogene. This CDR3 comprises 15 residues. The CDR3 spells CASRSPGDGSYEQYF. CDR3 DNA sequence: TGTGCAAGTCGCTCACCGGGGGACGGGTCCTACGAGCAGTACTTC.